This note documents a single T cell receptor (beta chain) sequence. This CDR3 contains 18 residues. V was pared by 3 bases and J by 0 bases, with 4 bases of the junction left unmatched. Germline-derived CDR1 and CDR2 are SGHTA and FQGNSA. This entry is derived from a study of shared clonotypes between healthy human individuals. Only in-frame clones appear in the TCRdb table, and some are missing; sequencing was by immunoSEQ multiplex PCR. The table lists some 2.1 million clones, 95% of them singletons. The material sequenced was naive CD4+ T cells sorted from blood. Sample subset: CD45RA+ positively selected. J is TRBJ2-1 and V is TRBV7-2; 14 bases are shared with TRBD2. The TCR was taken from a man between 18 and 35 years old in good health. CDR3 in amino acids: CASSFRTSGRPSYNEQFF. The CDR3 DNA follows: TGTGCCAGCAGCTTCCGGACTAGCGGGAGGCCCTCCTACAATGAGCAGTTCTTC.